The entry that follows covers one TCR beta chain sequence. The sample belongs to a study of blood T cell repertoires in COVID-19. The CDR3 length is 15 residues. The germline V gene encodes CDR1 ENHRY and CDR2 SYGVKD. J was trimmed by 2 bases and V by 3 bases; bases with no gene match: 2. Produced via immunoSEQ multiplex PCR; TCRdb's table is partial and in-frame only. The sample yields about 50,000 clones, 79% seen once. What was sequenced was peripheral blood. The rearrangement joins TRBV10-3 to TRBJ2-3, with 10 nucleotides matching TRBD2. This sequence was found in a man aged 70 or older with acute or convalescent COVID-19. The DNA for the CDR3 is TGTGCCATCAGTGAAGCGGGGGGGCCCACAGATACGCAGTATTTT. It encodes CAISEAGGPTDTQYF.